The sequence of this TCR beta chain was determined in a study of identical twins. Study-wide points: Insertions were reduced in abundant cord blood beta clonotypes but not in memory repertoires.

The CDR3 totals 13 residues. Germline lookup yields CDR1 SGHNT and CDR2 YYREEE (reference sequence). Trimming removed 5 bases from V and 1 base from J, with 9 bases in between. About this clonotype itself: Its target is not known.

TCRdb ran MiXCR on the 5' RACE reads and lists one entry per CDR3 protein. The table records a few hundred thousand distinct CDR3 sequences, more than 20% of them present only once. These data were likewise used in another study, on T cells expressing NK-cell markers.

The V and J genes are TRBV5-4 and TRBJ1-2, with D unclear. The sequence derives from a young woman in good health. Sequencing was performed on CD4+ T cells sorted from blood. CDR3 sequence: CASSVRHNYGYTF. The CDR3 coding sequence is TGTGCCAGCAGTGTCAGGCATAACTATGGCTACACCTTC.